The rows below give T cell receptor beta chains drawn from one sample of a study of OX40 agonist ivuxolimab in advanced cancers. Sequencing used immunoSEQ multiplex PCR; TCRdb keeps in-frame clones, though not all of them. Of roughly 100,000 clones in the sample, roughly nine tenths were seen once. The sample was CD4+ or CD8+ T cells sorted from blood, taken in a trial of the OX40 agonist ivuxolimab. Every receptor here comes from an adult with an advanced solid tumor such as melanoma, head and neck, liver or kidney cancer. CDR3s include the opening cysteine and the closing phenylalanine or tryptophan. The D gene is left open where the match is weak. Expanded clones are given a class, and other clones once, few, many or no size at all.

D	size	length	V	J	CDR3	DNA
.	few	15	TRBV9	TRBJ1-6	CASSKGAGDNSPLHF	TGTGCCAGCAGCAAAGGGGCAGGGGATAATTCACCCCTCCACTTT
TRBD2	.	15	TRBV7-2	TRBJ2-1	CASSSSGSPLNEQFF	TGTGCCAGCAGCTCAAGCGGGAGTCCTTTAAATGAGCAGTTCTTC
.	few	14	TRBV6-6	TRBJ1-1	CATLVGGQITEAFF	TGTGCCACCCTCGTCGGGGGGCAAATCACTGAAGCTTTCTTT
.	.	15	TRBV4-1	TRBJ1-5	CASSQDATGAQPQHF	TGCGCCAGCAGCCAAGACGCGACAGGAGCGCAGCCCCAGCATTTT
.	.	20	TRBV10-3	TRBJ1-3	CAISGLSDKPNTGMGNTIYF	TGTGCCATCAGTGGCCTCAGTGATAAGCCAAACACGGGAATGGGAAACACCATATATTTT
TRBD1	.	14	TRBV30	TRBJ2-3	CACEDRGLGDTQYF	TGTGCCTGTGAGGACAGGGGGCTAGGGGATACGCAGTATTTT
.	once	13	TRBV9	TRBJ2-1	CASGRDLNNEQFF	TGTGCCAGCGGCCGGGACTTGAACAATGAGCAGTTCTTC
.	.	14	TRBV7-9	TRBJ2-2	CAGNRGGATGELFF	TGTGCCGGAAACAGGGGGGGAGCAACCGGGGAGCTGTTTTTT
.	few	14	TRBV10-3	TRBJ1-2	CAISTGLTAGGYTF	TGTGCCATCAGTACCGGCTTGACAGCGGGGGGCTACACCTTC
.	once	14	TRBV7-8	TRBJ1-2	CASTMSAVNYGYTF	TGTGCCAGCACCATGTCAGCGGTTAACTATGGCTACACCTTC
TRBD1	.	14	TRBV6-1	TRBJ1-4	CASRSGGTNEKLFF	TGTGCCAGCAGATCAGGGGGAACTAATGAAAAACTGTTTTTT
TRBD2	.	13	TRBV7-9	TRBJ2-5	CASSFTSGETQYF	TGTGCCAGCAGCTTCACTAGCGGAGAGACCCAGTACTTC
.	.	12	TRBV11-3	TRBJ2-5	CASSLGLETQYF	TGTGCCAGCAGCTTAGGATTGGAGACCCAGTACTTC
TRBD1	.	15	TRBV5-1	TRBJ2-5	CASSSAGGLQETQYF	TGCGCCAGCAGCTCTGCAGGGGGTTTGCAAGAGACCCAGTACTTC
.	once	14	TRBV30	TRBJ2-3	CAWSAGGALDTQYF	TGTGCCTGGAGTGCCGGGGGAGCTTTGGATACGCAGTATTTT
TRBD1	.	14	TRBV28	TRBJ1-4	CASSLDRSNEKLFF	TGTGCCAGCAGTTTGGACAGGTCTAATGAAAAACTGTTTTTT
.	.	14	TRBV18	TRBJ1-1	CASSSETVNTEAFF	TGTGCCAGCTCGTCCGAGACGGTGAACACTGAAGCTTTCTTT
.	.	14	TRBV4-3	TRBJ1-6	CASSQVRGDSPLHF	TGCGCCAGCAGCCAAGTCAGGGGAGATTCACCCCTCCACTTT
.	.	14	TRBV7-8	TRBJ1-6	CASSLGGNNSPLHF	TGTGCCAGCAGCTTAGGGGGGAATAATTCACCCCTCCACTTT
.	.	14	TRBV6-4	TRBJ1-2	CASSPDSANYGYTF	TGTGCCAGCAGTCCGGACAGCGCTAACTATGGCTACACCTTC
.	.	13	TRBV18	TRBJ1-1	CASSPLGQGEAFF	TGTGCCAGCTCACCACTGGGACAAGGTGAAGCTTTCTTT
.	.	14	TRBV27	TRBJ1-1	CASSLRREYNEAFF	TGTGCCAGCAGTTTGCGAAGAGAGTATAACGAAGCTTTCTTT
TRBD2	.	15	TRBV19	TRBJ2-1	CASSAGGGAYNEQFF	TGTGCCAGTAGCGCGGGAGGGGGCGCCTACAATGAGCAGTTCTTC
TRBD2	.	17	TRBV19	TRBJ2-2	CASSMGIAGGRTGELFF	TGTGCCAGTAGTATGGGTATAGCGGGGGGCCGGACCGGGGAGCTGTTTTTT
TRBD1	.	15	TRBV6-5	TRBJ2-7	CASSYSVGTGEKKYF	TGTGCCAGCAGTTACTCAGTAGGGACAGGTGAAAAAAAGTACTTC
TRBD1	.	11	TRBV30	TRBJ1-2	CAGGQSYGYTF	TGTGCCGGGGGACAGTCCTATGGCTACACCTTC
TRBD1	.	15	TRBV5-8	TRBJ1-6	CASSFRDREFSPLHF	TGTGCCAGCAGCTTCCGGGACAGGGAATTTTCACCCCTCCACTTT
.	.	13	TRBV7-8	TRBJ2-5	CASSLGFPGTQYF	TGTGCCAGCAGCTTGGGGTTCCCAGGGACCCAGTACTTC
.	.	13	TRBV5-1	TRBJ1-3	CASSPHIGNTIYF	TGCGCCAGCAGCCCACACATTGGAAACACCATATATTTT
TRBD2	.	15	TRBV9	TRBJ2-1	CASSLRLAGENEQFF	TGTGCCAGCAGCCTCCGACTAGCGGGAGAGAATGAGCAGTTCTTC
.	.	15	TRBV6-5	TRBJ2-7	CASSYFRGSSYEQYF	TGTGCCAGCAGTTACTTCCGAGGTTCATCGTACGAGCAGTACTTC
.	.	16	TRBV30	TRBJ1-6	CAWSVRDGSYNSPLHF	TGTGCCTGGAGTGTCCGGGACGGGTCCTATAATTCACCCCTCCACTTT
.	.	14	TRBV2	TRBJ1-2	CASKDRLANYGYTF	TGTGCCAGCAAAGACCGTCTGGCTAACTATGGCTACACCTTC
.	.	12	TRBV19	TRBJ1-5	CASATGLQPQHF	TGTGCCAGTGCAACAGGGCTTCAGCCCCAGCATTTT
.	.	14	TRBV6-6	TRBJ1-1	CASSYTQGSTEAFF	TGTGCCAGCAGTTATACCCAGGGTTCCACTGAAGCTTTCTTT
.	few	12	TRBV29-1	TRBJ1-2	CSVPRTNYGYTF	TGCAGCGTTCCAAGGACTAACTATGGCTACACCTTC
.	once	15	TRBV18	TRBJ1-5	CASSPTGPGHQPQHF	TGTGCCAGCTCACCTACAGGGCCGGGTCATCAGCCCCAGCATTTT
.	.	16	TRBV4-1	TRBJ1-6	CASSQGPRDTHSPLHF	TGCGCCAGCAGCCAAGGACCTCGGGACACTCATTCACCCCTCCACTTT
.	.	13	TRBV7-2	TRBJ1-1	CASSLKGLGEAFF	TGTGCCAGCAGCTTAAAGGGGCTTGGCGAAGCTTTCTTT
TRBD1	.	17	TRBV19	TRBJ1-4	CASGTGTGLGVREKLFF	TGTGCCAGCGGGACCGGGACAGGACTAGGGGTTCGTGAAAAACTGTTTTTT
TRBD1	.	16	TRBV11-2	TRBJ1-1	CASSLGRTGGGTEAFF	TGTGCCAGCAGCTTAGGCCGGACAGGGGGGGGCACTGAAGCTTTCTTT
.	.	14	TRBV10-2	TRBJ1-5	CASSEQGSNQPQHF	TGCGCCAGCAGTGAGCAGGGGAGCAATCAGCCCCAGCATTTT
TRBD2	.	20	TRBV19	TRBJ2-3	CASSSSRGASGVWSTDTQYF	TGTGCCAGTAGTAGCTCTAGGGGGGCTAGCGGGGTTTGGAGCACAGATACGCAGTATTTT
.	.	14	TRBV6-5	TRBJ1-1	CASSYALADTEAFF	TGTGCCAGCAGTTACGCGCTAGCGGACACTGAAGCTTTCTTT
TRBD2	.	19	TRBV5-6	TRBJ2-4	CASSRTLAGGPSTKNIQYF	TGTGCCAGCAGCCGGACTCTAGCGGGAGGGCCTTCAACCAAAAACATTCAGTACTTC
.	once	16	TRBV18	TRBJ1-1	CASSPLGVGTKTEAFF	TGTGCCAGCTCACCACTGGGTGTAGGGACGAAAACTGAAGCTTTCTTT
.	.	14	TRBV18	TRBJ2-5	CASSRSGPQETQYF	TGTGCCAGCTCACGGTCGGGGCCCCAAGAGACCCAGTACTTC
TRBD1	.	15	TRBV6-5	TRBJ1-1	CASSYSGQVITEAFF	TGTGCCAGCAGTTACTCGGGACAGGTGATCACTGAAGCTTTCTTT
.	once	16	TRBV27	TRBJ1-2	CASRTSRGKSNYGYTF	TGTGCCAGCAGGACCAGCAGGGGCAAATCTAACTATGGCTACACCTTC
TRBD1	.	17	TRBV5-6	TRBJ1-4	CASSRFFKDRGREKLFF	TGTGCCAGCAGCCGGTTCTTTAAGGACAGGGGACGTGAAAAACTGTTTTTT
.	.	13	TRBV6-5	TRBJ1-1	CASSYRMNTEAFF	TGTGCCAGCAGTTACAGGATGAACACTGAAGCTTTCTTT
.	.	15	TRBV6-5	TRBJ1-1	CASSYSGNLNTEAFF	TGTGCCAGCAGTTACTCGGGCAATCTGAACACTGAAGCTTTCTTT
.	.	13	TRBV5-1	TRBJ2-1	CASSFDPGNEQFF	TGCGCCAGCAGCTTTGATCCAGGGAATGAGCAGTTCTTC
.	.	13	TRBV6-5	TRBJ1-2	CATWGSRLYGYTF	TGTGCCACCTGGGGAAGCCGCCTCTATGGCTACACCTTC
TRBD1	.	13	TRBV19	TRBJ1-1	CASSIAGQGLAFF	TGTGCCAGTAGTATTGCGGGACAGGGGCTGGCTTTCTTT
.	.	11	TRBV6-6	TRBJ1-6	CASRVNSPLHF	TGTGCCAGCAGGGTAAATTCACCCCTCCACTTT
.	.	13	TRBV28	TRBJ1-2	CASSSHTPGGYTF	TGTGCCAGCAGTTCCCACACTCCGGGGGGCTACACCTTC
.	.	12	TRBV5-1	TRBJ2-1	CASSWTYNEQFF	TGCGCCAGCAGCTGGACCTACAATGAGCAGTTCTTC